In this sample, the clone carrying this TCR beta chain turned up a few times. Per the study methods: Reference gene primer amplification gave estimated nucleated cell counts. TCRdb's copy holds only in-frame clones and misses some; the assay was immunoSEQ multiplex PCR. V and J calls and clone size follow that table, whereas D and trimming were derived from the DNA. The profile shows about 75,000 clones, 75% to 85% of them singletons. The data were taken from a study of blood T cell repertoires in COVID-19. Overall study context: Both acute and convalescent COVID-19 samples were obtained from the United States, Italy and Spain.

V lost 2 bases and J lost 4, with 11 bases in between. Germline values: CDR1 MNHEY, CDR2 SMNVEV (reference sequence). The CDR3 extends over 14 amino acids. The J gene is TRBJ1-2, the V gene TRBV27, with no clear D. The sequenced sample consisted of peripheral blood. The TCR comes from a woman aged 50 to 65 with acute or convalescent COVID-19. The CDR3 spells CASSLGGMPYGYTF. The CDR3 DNA reads TGTGCCAGCAGTTTAGGAGGGATGCCCTATGGCTACACCTTC.